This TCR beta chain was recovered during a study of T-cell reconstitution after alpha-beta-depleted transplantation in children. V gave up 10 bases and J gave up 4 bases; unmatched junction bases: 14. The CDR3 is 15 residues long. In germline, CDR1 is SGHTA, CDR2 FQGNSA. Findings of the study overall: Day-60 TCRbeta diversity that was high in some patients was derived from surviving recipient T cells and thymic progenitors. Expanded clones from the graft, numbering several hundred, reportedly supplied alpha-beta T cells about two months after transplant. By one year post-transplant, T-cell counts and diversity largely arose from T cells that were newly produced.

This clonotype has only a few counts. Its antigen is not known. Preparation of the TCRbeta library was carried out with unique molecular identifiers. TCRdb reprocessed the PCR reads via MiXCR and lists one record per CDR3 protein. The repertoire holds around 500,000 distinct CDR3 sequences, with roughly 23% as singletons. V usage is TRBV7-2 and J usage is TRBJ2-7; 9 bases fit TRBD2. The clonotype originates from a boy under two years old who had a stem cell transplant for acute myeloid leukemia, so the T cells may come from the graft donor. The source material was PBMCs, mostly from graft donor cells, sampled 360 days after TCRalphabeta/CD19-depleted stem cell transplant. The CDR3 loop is CANSIAGDLHYEQYF. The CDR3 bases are TGTGCCAACTCTATAGCGGGGGACCTGCATTACGAGCAGTACTTC.